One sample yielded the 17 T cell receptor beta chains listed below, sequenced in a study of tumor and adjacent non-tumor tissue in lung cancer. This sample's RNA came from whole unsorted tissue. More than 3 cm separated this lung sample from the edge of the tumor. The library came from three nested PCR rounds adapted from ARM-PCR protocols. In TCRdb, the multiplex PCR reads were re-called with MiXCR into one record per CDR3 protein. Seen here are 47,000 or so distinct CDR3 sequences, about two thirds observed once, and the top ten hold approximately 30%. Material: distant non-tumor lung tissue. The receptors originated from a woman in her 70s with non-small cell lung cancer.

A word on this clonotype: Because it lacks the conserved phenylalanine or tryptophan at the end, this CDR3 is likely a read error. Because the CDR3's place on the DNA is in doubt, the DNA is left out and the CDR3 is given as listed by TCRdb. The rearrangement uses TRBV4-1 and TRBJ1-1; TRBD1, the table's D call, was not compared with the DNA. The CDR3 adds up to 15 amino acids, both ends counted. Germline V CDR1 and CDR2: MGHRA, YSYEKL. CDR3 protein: CASSQDRGRLSEALI.

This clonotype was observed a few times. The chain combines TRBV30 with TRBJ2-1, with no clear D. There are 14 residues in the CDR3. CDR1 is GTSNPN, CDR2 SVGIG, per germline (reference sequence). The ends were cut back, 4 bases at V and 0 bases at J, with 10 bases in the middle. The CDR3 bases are TGTGCCTGGAACGGGCGGTACTCCTACAATGAGCAGTTCTTC. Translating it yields CAWNGRYSYNEQFF.

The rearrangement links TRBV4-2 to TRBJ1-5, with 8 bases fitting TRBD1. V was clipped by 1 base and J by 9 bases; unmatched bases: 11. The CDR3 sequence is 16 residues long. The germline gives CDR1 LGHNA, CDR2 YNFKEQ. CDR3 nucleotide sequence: TGTGCCAGCAGCCAAGGAACAGGGGGAAGCGATCTGCCCCAGCATTTT. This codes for CASSQGTGGSDLPQHF.

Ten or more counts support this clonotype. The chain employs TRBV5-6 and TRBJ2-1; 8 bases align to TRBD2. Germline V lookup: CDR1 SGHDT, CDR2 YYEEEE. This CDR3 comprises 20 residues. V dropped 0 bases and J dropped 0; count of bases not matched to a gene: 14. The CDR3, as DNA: TGTGCCAGCAGCTTGGGGGTAGCGGGATTGCCCTTATCCTCCTACAATGAGCAGTTCTTC. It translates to CASSLGVAGLPLSSYNEQFF.

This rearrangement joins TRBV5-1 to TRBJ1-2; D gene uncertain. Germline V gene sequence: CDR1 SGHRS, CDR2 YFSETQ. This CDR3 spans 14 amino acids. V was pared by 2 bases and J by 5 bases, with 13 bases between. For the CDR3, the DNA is TGCGCCAGCAGCTTCGACATGGACCCATATGGCTACACCTTC. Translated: CASSFDMDPYGYTF.

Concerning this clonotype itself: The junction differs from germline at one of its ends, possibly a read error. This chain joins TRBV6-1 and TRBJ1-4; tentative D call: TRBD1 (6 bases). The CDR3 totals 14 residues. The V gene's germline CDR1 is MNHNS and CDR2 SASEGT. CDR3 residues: CASNELQGNGKLFF. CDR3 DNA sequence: TGTGCCAGCAATGAACTACAGGGTAATGGAAAACTGTTTTTT.

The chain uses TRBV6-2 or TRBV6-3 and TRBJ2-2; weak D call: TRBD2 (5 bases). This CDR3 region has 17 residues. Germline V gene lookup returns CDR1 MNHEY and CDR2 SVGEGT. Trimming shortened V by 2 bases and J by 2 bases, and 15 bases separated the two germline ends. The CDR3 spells CASSYTQQRANTGELFF. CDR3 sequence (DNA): TGTGCCAGCAGTTACACCCAACAGAGGGCCAACACCGGGGAGCTGTTTTTT.

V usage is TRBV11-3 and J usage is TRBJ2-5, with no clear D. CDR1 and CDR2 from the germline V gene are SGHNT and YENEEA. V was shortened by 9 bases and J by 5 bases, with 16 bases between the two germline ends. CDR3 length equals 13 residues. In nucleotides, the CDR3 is TGTGCCAGGAGCATCGGCAGCCAGGAGACCCAGTACTTC. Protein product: CARSIGSQETQYF. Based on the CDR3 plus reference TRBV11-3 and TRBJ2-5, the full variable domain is EAGVVQSPRYKIIEKKQPVAFWCNPISGHNTLYWYLQNLGQGPELLIRYENEEAVDDSQLPKDRFSAERLKGVDSTLKIQPAELGDSAVYLCARSIGSQETQYFGPGTRLLVL.

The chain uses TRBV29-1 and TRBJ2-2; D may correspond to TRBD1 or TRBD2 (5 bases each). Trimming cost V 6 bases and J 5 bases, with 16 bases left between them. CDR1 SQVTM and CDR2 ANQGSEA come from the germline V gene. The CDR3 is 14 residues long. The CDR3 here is CSVSRDPRTGELFF. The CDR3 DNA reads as TGCAGCGTATCCCGGGACCCAAGGACCGGGGAGCTGTTTTTT.

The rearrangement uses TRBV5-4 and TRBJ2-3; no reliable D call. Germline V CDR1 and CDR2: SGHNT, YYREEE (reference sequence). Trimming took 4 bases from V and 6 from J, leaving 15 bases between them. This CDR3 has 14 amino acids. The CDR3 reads CASSTRMAPDTQYF. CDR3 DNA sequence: TGTGCCAGCAGCACACGGATGGCTCCGGATACGCAGTATTTT.

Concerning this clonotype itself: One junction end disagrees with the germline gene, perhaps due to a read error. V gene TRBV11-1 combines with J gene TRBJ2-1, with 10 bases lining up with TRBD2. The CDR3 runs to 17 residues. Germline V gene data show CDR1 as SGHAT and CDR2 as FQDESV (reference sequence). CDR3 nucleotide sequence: TGTGCCAGCAACTCCCACTTAGCGGGAGGTTCCTACGATGAGCACTTCTTC. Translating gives CASNSHLAGGSYDEHFF. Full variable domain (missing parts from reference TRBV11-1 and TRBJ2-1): EAEVAQSPRYKITEKSQAVAFWCDPISGHATLYWYRQILGQGPELLVQFQDESVVDDSQLPKDRFSAERLKGVDSTLKIQPAELGDSAMYLCASNSHLAGGSYDEHFFGPGTRLTVL.

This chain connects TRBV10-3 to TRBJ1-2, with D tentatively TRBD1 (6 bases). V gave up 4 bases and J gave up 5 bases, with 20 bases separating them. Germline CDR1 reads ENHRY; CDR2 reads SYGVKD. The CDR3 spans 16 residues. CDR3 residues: CAISANPWTDDYGYTF. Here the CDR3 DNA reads TGTGCCATCAGTGCCAATCCCTGGACAGACGATTATGGCTACACCTTC.

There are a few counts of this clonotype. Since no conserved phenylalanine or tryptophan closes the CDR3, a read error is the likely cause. The chain's CDR3 is CANSYYGGNNEQFI. The CDR3 bases are TGTGCCAACAGTTATTATGGCGGCAACAATGAGCAGTTCATC. V gene TRBV6-2 or TRBV6-3 combines with J gene TRBJ2-1; the D is unclear. Germline V gene data show CDR1 as MNHEY and CDR2 as SVGEGT. The CDR3 extends over 14 amino acids.

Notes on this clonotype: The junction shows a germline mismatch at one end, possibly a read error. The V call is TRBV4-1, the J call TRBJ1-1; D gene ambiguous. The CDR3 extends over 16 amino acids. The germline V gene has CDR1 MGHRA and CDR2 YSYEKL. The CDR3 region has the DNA TGCGCCAGCAGCCAAGTGGGTCGGGGTGTTGACACTGTAGCTTTCTTT. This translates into CASSQVGRGVDTVAFF.

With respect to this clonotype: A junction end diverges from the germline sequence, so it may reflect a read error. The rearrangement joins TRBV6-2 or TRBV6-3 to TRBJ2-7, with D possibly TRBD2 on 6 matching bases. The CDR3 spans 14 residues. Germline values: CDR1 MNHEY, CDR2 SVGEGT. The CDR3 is CASSYPGSSGQQYF. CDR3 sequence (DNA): TGTGCCAGCAGCTACCCCGGAAGTAGCGGCCAGCAGTATTTC.

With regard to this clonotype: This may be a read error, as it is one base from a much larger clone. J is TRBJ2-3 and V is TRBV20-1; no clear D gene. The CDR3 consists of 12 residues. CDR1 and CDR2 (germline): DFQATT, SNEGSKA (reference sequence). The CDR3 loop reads CNARLTGDTQYF. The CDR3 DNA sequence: TGCAATGCAAGGCTCACTGGAGATACGCAGTATTTT.

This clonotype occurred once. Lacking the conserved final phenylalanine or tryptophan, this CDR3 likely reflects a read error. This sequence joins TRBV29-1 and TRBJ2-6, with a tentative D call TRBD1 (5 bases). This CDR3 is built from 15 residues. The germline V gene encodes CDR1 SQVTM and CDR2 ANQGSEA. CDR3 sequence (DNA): TGCAGCGTTACCAGGGCGGTCTCTGGGGCCAACGTGCTGACTGTC. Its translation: CSVTRAVSGANVLTV.